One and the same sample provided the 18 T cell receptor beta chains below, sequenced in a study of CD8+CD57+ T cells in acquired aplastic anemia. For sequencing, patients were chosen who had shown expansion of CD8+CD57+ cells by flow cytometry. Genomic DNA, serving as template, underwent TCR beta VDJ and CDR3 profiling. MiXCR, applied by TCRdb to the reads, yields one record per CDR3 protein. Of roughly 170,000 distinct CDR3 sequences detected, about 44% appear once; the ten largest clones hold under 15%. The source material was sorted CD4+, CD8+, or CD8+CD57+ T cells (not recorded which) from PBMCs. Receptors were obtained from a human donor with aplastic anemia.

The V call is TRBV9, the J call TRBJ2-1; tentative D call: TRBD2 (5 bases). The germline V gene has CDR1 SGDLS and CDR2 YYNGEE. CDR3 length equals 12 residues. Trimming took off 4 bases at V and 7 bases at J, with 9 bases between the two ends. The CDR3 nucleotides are TGTGCCAGCAGCTCGAGGGTGAATGAGCAGTTCTTC. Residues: CASSSRVNEQFF.

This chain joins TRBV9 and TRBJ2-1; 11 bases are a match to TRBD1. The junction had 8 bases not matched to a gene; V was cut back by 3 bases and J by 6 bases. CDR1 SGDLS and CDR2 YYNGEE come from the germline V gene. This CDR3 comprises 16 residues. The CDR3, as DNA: TGTGCCAGCAGCGGACCCACGGGACAGGGGGTCAATGAGCAGTTCTTC. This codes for CASSGPTGQGVNEQFF.

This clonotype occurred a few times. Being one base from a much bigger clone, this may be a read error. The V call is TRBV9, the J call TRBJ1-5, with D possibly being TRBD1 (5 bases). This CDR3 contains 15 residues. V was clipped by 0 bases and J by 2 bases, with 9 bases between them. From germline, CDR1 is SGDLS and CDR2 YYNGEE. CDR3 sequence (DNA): TGTGCCAGCAGCGTAGGAGGGGTAGGCAATCAGCCCCAGCATTTT. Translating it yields CASSVGGVGNQPQHF. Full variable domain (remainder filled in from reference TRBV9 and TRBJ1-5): DSGVTQTPKHLITATGQRVTLRCSPRSGDLSVYWYQQSLDQGLQFLIQYYNGEERAKGNILERFSAQQFPDLHSELNLSSLELGDSALYFCASSVGGVGNQPQHFGDGTRLSIL.

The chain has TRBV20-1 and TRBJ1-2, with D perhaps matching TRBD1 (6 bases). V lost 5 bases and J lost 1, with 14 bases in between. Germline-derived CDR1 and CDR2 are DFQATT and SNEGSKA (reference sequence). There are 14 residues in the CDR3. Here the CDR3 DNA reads TGCAGTGCTCGAGGGGGTGGCCTTAACTATGGCTACACCTTC. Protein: CSARGGGLNYGYTF.

The CDR3 protein is CACNIGNQETQYF. Here the CDR3 DNA reads TGTGCCTGCAATATAGGGAACCAAGAGACCCAGTACTTC. The chain employs TRBV30 and TRBJ2-5; D gene ambiguous. This CDR3 is 13 amino acids long. V was trimmed by 6 bases and J by 0 bases, leaving 11 bases between them. Germline V gives CDR1 GTSNPN, CDR2 SVGIG (reference sequence).

The CDR3 spells CATSDPDRLDGYTF. The DNA for the CDR3 is TGTGCCACCAGTGATCCTGACCGCTTAGATGGCTACACCTTC. J is TRBJ1-2 and V is TRBV24-1; D unclear. The CDR3 is 14 amino acids. The germline V and J ends were trimmed by 3 bases and 6 bases, with 13 bases remaining between them. Germline CDR1 is KGHDR and CDR2 is SFDVKD.

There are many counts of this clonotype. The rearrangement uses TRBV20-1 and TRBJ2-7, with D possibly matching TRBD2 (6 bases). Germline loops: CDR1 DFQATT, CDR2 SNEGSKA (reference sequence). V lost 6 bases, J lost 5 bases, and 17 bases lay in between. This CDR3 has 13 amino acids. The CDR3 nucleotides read TGCAGTGCCCACCGCGGGGACCTCAACGAGCAGTACTTC. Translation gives CSAHRGDLNEQYF.

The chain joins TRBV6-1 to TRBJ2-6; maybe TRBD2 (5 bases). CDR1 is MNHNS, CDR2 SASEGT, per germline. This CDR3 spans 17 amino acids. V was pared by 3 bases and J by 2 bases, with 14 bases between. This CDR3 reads CASSDSGILTGANVLTF. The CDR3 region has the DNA TGTGCCAGCAGTGATTCCGGGATCCTAACTGGGGCCAACGTCCTGACTTTC.

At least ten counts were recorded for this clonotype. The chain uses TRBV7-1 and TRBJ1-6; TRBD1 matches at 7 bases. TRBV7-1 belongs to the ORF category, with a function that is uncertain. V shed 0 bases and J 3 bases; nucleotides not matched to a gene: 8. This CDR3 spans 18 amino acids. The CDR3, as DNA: TGTGCCAGCAGCTCAGCCGGGACAGCAATTAACTATAATTCACCCCTCCACTTT. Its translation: CASSSAGTAINYNSPLHF.

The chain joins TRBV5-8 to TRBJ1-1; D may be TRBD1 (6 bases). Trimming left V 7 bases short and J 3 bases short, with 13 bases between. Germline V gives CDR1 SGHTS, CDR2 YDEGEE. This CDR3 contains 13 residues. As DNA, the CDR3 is TGTGCCAGCTCCCCGGGGGCTGACACTGAAGCTTTCTTT. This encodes CASSPGADTEAFF.

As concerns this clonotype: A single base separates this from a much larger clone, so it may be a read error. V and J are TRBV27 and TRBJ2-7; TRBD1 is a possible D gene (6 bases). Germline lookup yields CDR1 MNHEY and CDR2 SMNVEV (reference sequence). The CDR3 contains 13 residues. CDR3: CACSLRGKYEQYF. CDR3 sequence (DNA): TGTGCCTGCAGCCTAAGGGGGAAATACGAGCAGTACTTC.

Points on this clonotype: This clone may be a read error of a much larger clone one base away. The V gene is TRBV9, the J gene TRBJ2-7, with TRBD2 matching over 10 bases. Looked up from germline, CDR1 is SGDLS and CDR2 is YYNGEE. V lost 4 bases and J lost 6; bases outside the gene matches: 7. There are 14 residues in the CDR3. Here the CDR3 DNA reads TGTGCCAGCAGCTTAGCGGGGGGATCTGCCGAGCAGTACTTC. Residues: CASSLAGGSAEQYF. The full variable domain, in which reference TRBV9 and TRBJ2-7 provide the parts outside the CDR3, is DSGVTQTPKHLITATGQRVTLRCSPRSGDLSVYWYQQSLDQGLQFLIQYYNGEERAKGNILERFSAQQFPDLHSELNLSSLELGDSALYFCASSLAGGSAEQYFGPGTRLTVT.

Here the CDR3 reads CASNWTGDYNSPLHF. The CDR3 bases are TGTGCCAGTAATTGGACAGGTGACTATAATTCACCCCTCCACTTT. V gene TRBV19 combines with J gene TRBJ1-6; 7 nucleotides match TRBD1. The CDR3 is 15 amino acids. The junction had 6 bases not matched to a gene; V was cut back by 7 bases and J by 3 bases. In germline, CDR1 is LNHDA, CDR2 SQIVND (reference sequence).

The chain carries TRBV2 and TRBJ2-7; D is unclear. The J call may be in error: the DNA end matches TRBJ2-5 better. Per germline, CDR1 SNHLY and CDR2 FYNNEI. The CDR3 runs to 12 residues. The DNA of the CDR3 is TGTGCCAGCACGAGTAGCCAGGAGACCCAGTACTTC. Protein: CASTSSQETQYF.

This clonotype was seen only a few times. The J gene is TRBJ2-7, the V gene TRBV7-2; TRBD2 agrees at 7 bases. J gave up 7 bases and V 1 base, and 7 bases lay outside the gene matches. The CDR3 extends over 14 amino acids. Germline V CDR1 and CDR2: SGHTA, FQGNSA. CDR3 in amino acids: CASSLVASGREQYF. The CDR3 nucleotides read TGTGCCAGCAGCTTAGTAGCTAGCGGTCGAGAGCAGTACTTC.

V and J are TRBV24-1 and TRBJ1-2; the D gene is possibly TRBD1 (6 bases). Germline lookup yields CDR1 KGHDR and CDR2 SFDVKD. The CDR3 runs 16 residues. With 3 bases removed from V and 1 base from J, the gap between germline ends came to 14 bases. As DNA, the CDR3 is TGTGCCACCAGTGATCCGCGGACAGAAATTAACTATGGCTACACCTTC. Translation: CATSDPRTEINYGYTF.

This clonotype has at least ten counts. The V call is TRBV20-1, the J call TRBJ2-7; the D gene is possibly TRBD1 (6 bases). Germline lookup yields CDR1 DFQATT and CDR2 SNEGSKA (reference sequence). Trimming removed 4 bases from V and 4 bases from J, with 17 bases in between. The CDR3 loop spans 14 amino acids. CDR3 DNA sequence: TGCAGTGCTAAAGCCCCAGGGGCAAGGTACGAGCAGTACTTC. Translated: CSAKAPGARYEQYF.

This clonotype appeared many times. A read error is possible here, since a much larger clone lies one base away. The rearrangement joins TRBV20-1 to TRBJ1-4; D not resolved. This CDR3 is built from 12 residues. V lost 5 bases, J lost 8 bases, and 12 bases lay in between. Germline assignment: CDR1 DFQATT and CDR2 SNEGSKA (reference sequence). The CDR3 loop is CSAGRLREKLFF. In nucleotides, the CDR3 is TGCAGTGCTGGCAGGTTGCGAGAAAAACTGTTTTTT.